These 11 T cell receptor beta chains originate from one sample sequenced in a study of cytomegalovirus exposure and HLA in healthy donors. 60 Vbeta and 13 Jbeta primers were used in PCR. Produced via immunoSEQ multiplex PCR; TCRdb's table is partial and in-frame only. The repertoire has over 150,000 clones, roughly 70% of them found once; the top ten carry around 3%. The sample was PBMCs. Receptor source: a male donor in good health and CMV-seronegative.

As regards this clone: The junction departs from germline at one end; a sequencing error may be responsible. The V call is TRBV11-2, the J call TRBJ1-2, with D hard to call. The germline V gene has CDR1 SGHAT and CDR2 FQNNGV. The CDR3 has 14 amino acids. The CDR3: CASSLLSRSYGYIF. CDR3 DNA sequence: TGTGCCAGCAGCTTACTCTCTAGAAGCTATGGCTACATCTTC.

This chain joins TRBV19 and TRBJ1-1; no firm D call. This CDR3 is built from 15 residues. V lost 3 bases, J lost 2 bases, and 13 bases lay in between. Germline V CDR1 and CDR2: LNHDA, SQIVND (reference sequence). The CDR3 spells CASSISGAGNTEAFF. The CDR3 bases are TGTGCCAGTAGTATCAGTGGCGCGGGAAACACTGAAGCTTTCTTT. The full variable domain, in which reference TRBV19 and TRBJ1-1 provide the parts outside the CDR3, is DGGITQSPKYLFRKEGQNVTLSCEQNLNHDAMYWYRQDPGQGLRLIYYSQIVNDFQKGDIAEGYSVSREKKESFPLTVTSAQKNPTAFYLCASSISGAGNTEAFFGQGTRLTVV.

The gene calls are TRBV5-6 and TRBJ2-3, with TRBD2 as a possible D gene (6 bases). CDR3 length equals 14 residues. V lost 3 bases and J 7 bases, leaving 15 bases between the germline ends. Germline-derived CDR1 and CDR2 are SGHDT and YYEEEE. CDR3 DNA: TGTGCCAGCAGCTCGGGTAGCGGAAGCTATACGCAGTATTTT. Its protein is CASSSGSGSYTQYF.

The table lists this clone with a few counts. The chain links TRBV5-4 to TRBJ2-7, with D possibly TRBD1 on 6 matching bases. Germline values: CDR1 SGHNT, CDR2 YYREEE (reference sequence). V was cut by 5 bases and J by 0 bases, with 9 bases left in between. The CDR3 runs to 13 residues. The DNA of the CDR3 is TGTGCCAGCAGTTTCAGGGGCTCCTACGAGCAGTACTTC. It translates to CASSFRGSYEQYF. Full variable domain (rest looked up from reference TRBV5-4 and TRBJ2-7): ETGVTQSPTHLIKTRGQQVTLRCSSQSGHNTVSWYQQALGQGPQFIFQYYREEENGRGNFPPRFSGLQFPNYSSELNVNALELDDSALYLCASSFRGSYEQYFGPGTRLTVT.

CDR3 bases: TGTGCCAGTAGTGTGGGACAGACCTACGAGCAGTACTTC. Its protein product is CASSVGQTYEQYF. The rearrangement links TRBV19 to TRBJ2-5; 7 bases fit TRBD1. The J call may be faulty, since TRBJ2-7 better matches the DNA end. Germline CDR1 LNHDA, CDR2 SQIVND (reference sequence). The CDR3 has 13 residues.

A note on this clone: A junction end diverges from the germline sequence, so it may reflect a read error. The V and J genes are TRBV6-5 and TRBJ2-7; D is possibly TRBD1 (5 bases). CDR1 and CDR2 from the germline V gene are MNHEY and SVGAGI. The CDR3 has 14 residues. The CDR3 region is CASTYGQGTGEQYF. The CDR3 DNA sequence: TGTGCCAGCACTTACGGGCAGGGTACGGGCGAGCAGTACTTC.

This chain links TRBV29-1 with TRBJ2-1; 8 bases map to TRBD1. The germline V gene encodes CDR1 SQVTM and CDR2 ANQGSEA. The V segment lost 5 bases and the J segment 7 bases; nucleotides outside the gene matches: 4. This CDR3 has 12 amino acids. CDR3 loop: CSVFRDRNEQFF. CDR3 in DNA: TGCAGCGTTTTTCGGGACAGGAATGAGCAGTTCTTC.

V gene TRBV30 combines with J gene TRBJ1-1; 7 bases fit TRBD1. In germline, CDR1 is GTSNPN, CDR2 SVGIG (reference sequence). This CDR3 spans 14 amino acids. The V gene end was trimmed by 3 bases and the J gene end by 0 bases; junction bases not matched to a gene: 4. CDR3 sequence: CAWSLTGLNTEAFF. Written as DNA, the CDR3 is TGTGCCTGGAGCTTGACAGGGCTGAACACTGAAGCTTTCTTT.

The chain recombines TRBV7-2 with TRBJ1-5, with D unclear. This CDR3 contains 13 residues. Germline V gives CDR1 SGHTA, CDR2 FQGNSA. Trimming left V 1 base short and J 7 bases short, with 8 bases between. As DNA, the CDR3 is TGTGCCAGCAGCTTAGAGCCCCCCCAGCCCCAGCATTTT. It codes for CASSLEPPQPQHF.

V is TRBV6-5 and J is TRBJ1-1; D is undetermined. V lost 2 bases to trimming and J lost 3 bases, with 7 bases between them. Germline-derived CDR1 and CDR2 are MNHEY and SVGAGI. The CDR3 covers 13 residues. The CDR3 spells CASSYIQDTEAFF. The CDR3 DNA reads TGTGCCAGCAGTTACATCCAGGACACTGAAGCTTTCTTT.

The chain links TRBV28 to TRBJ1-5; TRBD1 is a possible D gene (6 bases). In germline, CDR1 is MDHEN, CDR2 SYDVKM. The CDR3 has 14 residues. V was clipped by 3 bases and J by 9 bases, with 15 bases between them. The CDR3: CASSLGAPASPQHF. The CDR3 DNA follows: TGTGCCAGCAGTTTGGGGGCCCCAGCTTCGCCCCAGCATTTT.